The rows below give T cell receptor beta chains drawn from one sample of a study of post-analysis software for immune sequencing data. MiXCR, applied by TCRdb to the PCR reads, yields one record per CDR3 protein. The sample lists some 690,000 distinct CDR3 sequences, roughly 30% occurring once. Sequences were obtained from blood. The receptor set was obtained from a girl aged 10 to 17 with multiple sclerosis. Each CDR3 is given with its conserved first and last residue. A D gene is named only where the DNA matches it firmly. Where a row states a size, it is once, few, many or the class of an expanded clone; other rows omit it.

.	TRBV12-3/TRBV12-4	.	TRBJ1-5	TGTGCCAGCAGCCCCGGACGCCTTAGCAATCAGCCCCAGCATTTT	CASSPGRLSNQPQHF
few	TRBV5-1	.	TRBJ1-2	TGCGCCAGCAGCCTAACACAGGAGCTTGGTGGCTACACCTTC	CASSLTQELGGYTF
.	TRBV6-6	.	TRBJ2-7	TGTGCCAGCCGTTTAGGGGATGGATACAATGAGCAGTACTTC	CASRLGDGYNEQYF
.	TRBV18	.	TRBJ1-1	TGTGCCAGCTCGGATACCGGACAGCCGAACACTGAAGCTTTCTTT	CASSDTGQPNTEAFF
.	TRBV7-7	.	TRBJ2-3	TGTGCCAGCAGCTTAGATCTCGCAGATACGCAGTATTTT	CASSLDLADTQYF
few	TRBV20-1	.	TRBJ1-6	TGCAGTGCTAACGGACGGACGCCTGGGTCACCCCTCCACTTT	CSANGRTPGSPLHF
few	TRBV5-1	TRBD1	TRBJ2-7	TGCGCCAGCAGCCCCGGGACAGGGCGAAGGGGCTACGAGCAGTACTTC	CASSPGTGRRGYEQYF
few	TRBV12-3/TRBV12-4	TRBD1	TRBJ1-2	TGTGCCAGCAGTCTAGCGACAGGGTACTTTGGCTACACCTTC	CASSLATGYFGYTF
many	TRBV7-9	TRBD1	TRBJ2-7	TGTGCCAGCAGCCACCCGGGACAGGGTGCCTACGAGCAGTACTTC	CASSHPGQGAYEQYF
.	TRBV6-5	.	TRBJ2-1	TGTGCCAGCAGTCGCCTGGGAATTGAGCAGTTCTTC	CASSRLGIEQFF
few	TRBV5-5	.	TRBJ1-6	TGTGCCAGCAGCTTGGCTGGGTTTGATTCACCCCTCCACTTT	CASSLAGFDSPLHF
.	TRBV7-2	.	TRBJ1-5	TGTGCCAGCAGCTTCCCCTCACAGCCCCAGCATTTT	CASSFPSQPQHF
.	TRBV6-6	TRBD1	TRBJ2-7	TGTGCCAGCAGGATGGGACAGGGGGCCGTTTACGAGCAGTACTTC	CASRMGQGAVYEQYF
.	TRBV7-2	TRBD1	TRBJ1-2	TGTGCCAGCAGGCTCGAAAGGGACAGATGGGACGGCTACACCTTC	CASRLERDRWDGYTF
.	TRBV6-2/TRBV6-3	.	TRBJ1-2	TGTGCCAGCAGTACCCGTTCGGGTGGCTACACCTTC	CASSTRSGGYTF
.	TRBV3-1	.	TRBJ2-1	TGTGCCAGCAGCCAGGGCGCGGGTGGCTCCTACAATGAGCAGTTCTTC	CASSQGAGGSYNEQFF
few	TRBV4-2	TRBD2	TRBJ2-3	TGTGCCAGCAGCCAAACCCCTAGCGGGACCACAGATACGCAGTATTTT	CASSQTPSGTTDTQYF
few	TRBV5-1	.	TRBJ2-3	TGCGCCAGCAGCTTTGGGGGATCGGGCACAGATACGCAGTATTTT	CASSFGGSGTDTQYF
.	TRBV20-1	TRBD2	TRBJ2-7	TGCAGTGCGCCTACTTCGGGAGGGCCATACGAGCAGTACTTC	CSAPTSGGPYEQYF
few	TRBV24-1	TRBD2	TRBJ2-1	TGTGCCACCAGTGGGGGTGACCCACTAGCGGGAGATGTAGAGTGGAGTGAGCAGTTCTTC	CATSGGDPLAGDVEWSEQFF
.	TRBV6-1	TRBD1	TRBJ1-3	TGTGCCAGCTACGGGAGGCCAGGGGGCGCTTATGGAAACACCATATATTTT	CASYGRPGGAYGNTIYF
.	TRBV11-2	TRBD2	TRBJ2-1	TGTGCCAGCACCCCTATAGCGGGAGACTACAATGAGCAGTTCTTC	CASTPIAGDYNEQFF
.	TRBV7-2	.	TRBJ1-1	TGTGCCAGCAGCTTAGAAGGGACTATGAACACTGAAGCTTTCTTT	CASSLEGTMNTEAFF
many	TRBV6-2/TRBV6-3	.	TRBJ2-5	TGTGCCAGCAGTTACGGGGACCCAATCGGCGGAGAGACCCAGTACTTC	CASSYGDPIGGETQYF
.	TRBV12-3/TRBV12-4	TRBD1	TRBJ1-1	TGTGCCAGCAGTTTAGGGGAACAGGGGAACGCTGAAGCTTTCTTT	CASSLGEQGNAEAFF
.	TRBV12-3/TRBV12-4	TRBD2	TRBJ2-1	TGTGCCAGCAAGCTTGAAGGACTAGCGGGTCGGCAGTTCTTC	CASKLEGLAGRQFF
.	TRBV29-1	TRBD2	TRBJ2-1	TGCAGCGCCCTGTTCCAACTAGCGGGAGACTTCAATGAGCAGTTCTTC	CSALFQLAGDFNEQFF
few	TRBV7-2	TRBD1	TRBJ2-3	TGTGCCAGCAGACGGACAGGGGGACGGGATACGCAGTATTTT	CASRRTGGRDTQYF
.	TRBV2	.	TRBJ2-1	TGTGCCAGCAGTGAATTAAGAAGCGATGAGCAGTTCTTC	CASSELRSDEQFF
.	TRBV6-5	.	TRBJ2-1	TGTGCCAGCAGTTACTCAGCAGGATTGATCAGGAATGAGCAGTTCTTC	CASSYSAGLIRNEQFF
.	TRBV29-1	.	TRBJ2-7	TGCAGCGTCAAGGGGGGGTCTAACTACGAGCAGTACTTC	CSVKGGSNYEQYF
few	TRBV2	TRBD1	TRBJ2-1	TGTGCCTACCAAGGACAGGGGGCTAGGGATGAGCAGTTCTTC	CAYQGQGARDEQFF
few	TRBV6-6	.	TRBJ2-7	TGTGCCAGCAGTTACCCACCGCAGAGCTACGAGCAGTACTTC	CASSYPPQSYEQYF
.	TRBV6-5	.	TRBJ1-5	TGTGCCAGCAGGTCAGGGATCAATCAGCCCCTGCATTTT	CASRSGINQPLHF
.	TRBV7-8	TRBD2	TRBJ2-2	TGTGCCAGCAGCCCCGGGACTAGCGGGAGCACCGGGGAGCTGTTTTTT	CASSPGTSGSTGELFF
few	TRBV11-2	TRBD1	TRBJ1-5	TGTGCCAGCAGCTTGGAGCCGGACAGGTCTTCGGCCCAGCATTTT	CASSLEPDRSSAQHF
few	TRBV7-9	.	TRBJ2-7	TGTGCCAGCAGCCCCACCCACGGGCAGGAGGCCTACGAGCAGTACTTC	CASSPTHGQEAYEQYF
few	TRBV5-4	.	TRBJ2-1	TGTGCCAGCAGCCGAGGCGAAGGGAGGAATGAGCAGTTCTTC	CASSRGEGRNEQFF
few	TRBV25-1	.	TRBJ1-2	TGTGCCAGCAGTGAATATATGGGGAATGGCTACACCTTC	CASSEYMGNGYTF
.	TRBV12-3/TRBV12-4	TRBD1	TRBJ2-1	TGTGCCAGCAGTTTGGGGACAGGAAAAAGTGGCCAGTTCTTC	CASSLGTGKSGQFF
.	TRBV27	TRBD1	TRBJ2-1	TGTGCCAGCAGTTCCGGACAGGGGGTTTACAATGAGCAGTTCTTC	CASSSGQGVYNEQFF
.	TRBV7-2	TRBD1	TRBJ2-7	TGTGCCAGCAGCTGGCCCACTCTCGGGACAGGGGGAATTACCTACGAGCAGTACTTC	CASSWPTLGTGGITYEQYF
.	TRBV29-1	TRBD1	TRBJ1-1	TGCAGCGTTGATGGGACAGGGGGGGGGAGCACTGAAGCTTTCTTT	CSVDGTGGGSTEAFF
few	TRBV11-2	TRBD2	TRBJ2-3	TGTGCCAGCAGCTTCCACGGGGGGCTAGCGGGAGTCACAGATACGCAGTATTTT	CASSFHGGLAGVTDTQYF
.	TRBV6-2/TRBV6-3	.	TRBJ2-1	TGTGCCAGCAGTATACGGTGGGGGCTAGCGGTCTCTGAGCAGTTCTTC	CASSIRWGLAVSEQFF
.	TRBV7-2	.	TRBJ2-5	TGTGCCAGCAGCGCCGCAGGGTTCCAAGAGACCCAGTACTTC	CASSAAGFQETQYF
few	TRBV20-1	TRBD2	TRBJ2-3	TGCAGTGCACTTCGACTAGCGGGAGAAGATACGCAGTATTTT	CSALRLAGEDTQYF
many	TRBV10-3	TRBD2	TRBJ2-1	TGTGCCAGGGGGACTAGCGGGAGTTCTGAGCAGTTCTTC	CARGTSGSSEQFF
.	TRBV25-1	TRBD1	TRBJ1-1	TGTGCCAGCAGTGAATACACCGACAGGGGGCTCCAAGCTTTCTTT	CASSEYTDRGLQAFF
.	TRBV27	.	TRBJ2-3	TGTGCCAGCAGTTACCACAGGGACACAGATACGCAGTATTTT	CASSYHRDTDTQYF
.	TRBV10-3	.	TRBJ1-4	TGTGCCATCAGTGTAAACTCTGCAACTAATGAAAAACTGTTTTTT	CAISVNSATNEKLFF
.	TRBV5-1	.	TRBJ2-1	TGCGCCAGCAGCGGGGGCGTGGGCGATGAGCAGTTCTTC	CASSGGVGDEQFF
.	TRBV6-2/TRBV6-3	TRBD2	TRBJ2-5	TGTGCCAGCCGGACTAGCGGGACAGAGACCCAGTACTTC	CASRTSGTETQYF
.	TRBV20-1	.	TRBJ1-5	TGCAGTGCTAGAGATCTGCAGGACGTTTGGCCCCAGCATTTT	CSARDLQDVWPQHF
few	TRBV28	.	TRBJ2-3	TGTGCCAGCAGTATACAGGGAGATACGCAGTATTTT	CASSIQGDTQYF